The next 13 T cell receptor beta chains were all read from a single sample in a study of blood T cell repertoires in COVID-19. The data were produced by immunoSEQ multiplex PCR, yet TCRdb's version contains in-frame clones alone and is incomplete. The sample lists 350,000 or so clones, approximately 89% occurring once. Sequenced sample: peripheral blood. The receptors originated from a woman aged 55-75 years with COVID-19, enrolled during active disease.

This chain joins TRBV14 and TRBJ1-4, with D hard to call. CDR1 is SGHDN and CDR2 is FVKESK in the germline V gene. This CDR3 comprises 13 residues. V was trimmed by 4 bases and J by 8 bases, leaving 11 bases between them. The CDR3 spells CASSRDLREKLFF. The CDR3 bases are TGTGCCAGCAGCCGCGACCTCAGGGAAAAACTGTTTTTT.

V and J are TRBV19 and TRBJ1-4; D gene ambiguous. Germline CDR1 LNHDA, CDR2 SQIVND (reference sequence). This CDR3 spans 13 amino acids. V lost 6 bases, J lost 4 bases, and 9 bases lay in between. This CDR3 is CASRWEINEKLFF. As DNA, the CDR3 is TGTGCCAGTAGGTGGGAGATTAATGAAAAACTGTTTTTT. The full variable domain, rest sourced from reference TRBV19 and TRBJ1-4, is DGGITQSPKYLFRKEGQNVTLSCEQNLNHDAMYWYRQDPGQGLRLIYYSQIVNDFQKGDIAEGYSVSREKKESFPLTVTSAQKNPTAFYLCASRWEINEKLFFGSGTQLSVL.

This rearrangement joins TRBV5-4 to TRBJ1-2; D unclear. Trimming stripped 0 bases from V and 4 bases from J, with 10 bases between. Looked up from germline, CDR1 is SGHNT and CDR2 is YYREEE (reference sequence). CDR3 size: 14 residues. The DNA of the CDR3 is TGTGCCAGCAGCTTGGATACCGGTCTCTATGGCTACACCTTC. It is translated as CASSLDTGLYGYTF.

The chain uses TRBV2 and TRBJ2-7; 8 positions agree with TRBD2. This CDR3 region has 14 residues. Per the germline V gene, CDR1 is SNHLY and CDR2 is FYNNEI. V lost 7 bases and J lost 2; bases outside the gene matches: 7. CDR3 region: CASTEEAGAYEQYF. DNA of the CDR3: TGTGCCAGCACCGAGGAAGCGGGGGCCTACGAGCAGTACTTC.

The rearrangement links TRBV27 to TRBJ2-1; D may be TRBD2 (6 bases). CDR3 length: 16 amino acids. The germline gives CDR1 MNHEY, CDR2 SMNVEV (reference sequence). Trimming pared 6 bases from V and 0 bases from J, leaving 15 bases between. CDR3 DNA sequence: TGTGCCAGCAGACTCAACGGGGGACTCTCCTACAATGAGCAGTTCTTC. This translates into CASRLNGGLSYNEQFF.

The rearrangement joins TRBV27 to TRBJ2-2; TRBD2 matches 9 bases. The CDR3 consists of 17 residues. Trimming cost V 5 bases and J 2 bases; bases outside gene matches: 9. Germline values: CDR1 MNHEY, CDR2 SMNVEV (reference sequence). The CDR3 here is CASSRKLAGVNTGELFF. In DNA form, the CDR3 reads TGTGCCAGCAGTCGAAAATTAGCGGGGGTTAACACCGGGGAGCTGTTTTTT.

V usage is TRBV4-1 and J usage is TRBJ1-5; TRBD1 is a possible D gene (5 bases). CDR1 and CDR2 (germline): MGHRA, YSYEKL. The CDR3 is made up of 16 amino acids. Trimming pared 3 bases from V and 6 bases from J, leaving 18 bases between. The CDR3 here is CASSQGPPPLGQPQHF. CDR3 DNA sequence: TGCGCCAGCAGCCAGGGGCCCCCTCCCCTTGGTCAGCCCCAGCATTTT.

In this sample, this clone turned up once. V and J are TRBV12-5 and TRBJ1-2, with D unclear. Per germline, CDR1 LGHNT and CDR2 FRNRAP. The ends were cut back, 4 bases at V and 7 bases at J, with 16 bases in the middle. This CDR3 region has 14 residues. The CDR3 coding sequence is TGTGCTAGTGGTTACGAGGGCCCCTATGGTGGCTACACCTTC. Translation gives CASGYEGPYGGYTF.

V gene TRBV19 combines with J gene TRBJ2-7; the D gene is possibly TRBD1 (6 bases). V shed 10 bases and J shed 1 base, with 17 bases lying between them. The germline gives CDR1 LNHDA, CDR2 SQIVND (reference sequence). The CDR3 length is 14 residues. CDR3 loop: CATRWAGDSYEQYF. The CDR3, as DNA: TGTGCCACCCGTTGGGCAGGGGATTCCTACGAGCAGTACTTC.

The table lists this clone with a few counts. The chain recombines TRBV28 with TRBJ1-2; the match to TRBD1 covers 8 bases. Germline CDR1 is MDHEN and CDR2 is SYDVKM. V lost 7 bases and J lost 3; bases outside the gene matches: 4. This CDR3 has 13 residues. DNA for the CDR3: TGTGCCAGCACTCAGGGGGCTCACTATGGCTACACCTTC. Translated: CASTQGAHYGYTF.

The rearrangement links TRBV18 to TRBJ2-1; TRBD2 agrees at 15 bases. With V trimmed by 2 bases and J by 4 bases, 12 bases remained unmatched. CDR1 KGHSH and CDR2 LQKENI come from the germline V gene. This CDR3 has 20 amino acids. In DNA form, the CDR3 reads TGTGCCAGCTCACCATCCGGGACTAGCGGGGGGCCCCGTATTTACAATGAGCAGTTCTTC. Protein product: CASSPSGTSGGPRIYNEQFF.

The chain couples TRBV4-1 to TRBJ1-2; possibly TRBD1 for D (6 bases). V was cut by 0 bases and J by 4 bases, with 15 bases left in between. This CDR3 contains 16 residues. Germline lookup yields CDR1 MGHRA and CDR2 YSYEKL. The CDR3 nucleotides are TGCGCCAGCAGCCAAGATGAAGGGGGGGAACCCTATGGCTACACCTTC. It yields the protein CASSQDEGGEPYGYTF.

V is TRBV28 and J is TRBJ1-2; the match to TRBD1 covers 7 bases. V was pared by 5 bases and J by 2 bases, with 11 bases of the junction left unmatched. This CDR3 has 16 amino acids. Germline CDR1 and CDR2: MDHEN and SYDVKM. DNA for the CDR3: TGTGCCAGCAGTCCCGAACTACAGGGGCGAAACTATGGCTACACCTTC. This encodes CASSPELQGRNYGYTF.